This section outlines one T cell receptor beta chain sequence together with its context. V lost 5 bases, J lost 1 base, and 11 bases stayed unmatched. The germline V gene has CDR1 SEHNR and CDR2 FQNEAQ (reference sequence). The CDR3 is made up of 17 amino acids. This entry is derived from a study of blood T cell repertoires in COVID-19. Study details: Specimens from acute and convalescent COVID-19 originated in the United States, Italy and Spain. Sources were T cells, B-cell-depleted T cells, or PBMCs; the material itself was cDNA or gDNA.

As handled by the study authors: Quantification of nucleated cells was approximated via reference gene primer amplification. The repertoire was sequenced with immunoSEQ multiplex PCR; TCRdb's copy has only in-frame clones and lacks some. V and J calls and clone size are as listed in that table; D and trimming were resolved from the DNA. The sample holds more than 70,000 clones; 80% to 85% are singletons and the top ten take approximately 39%. Sequencing used peripheral blood. The TCR sequence derives from a woman aged 65 to 85 with acute or convalescent COVID-19. The genes are TRBV7-9 and TRBJ1-2, with 9 positions matching TRBD1. The CDR3 protein is CASSPRAGTGINYGYTF. CDR3 sequence (DNA): TGTGCCAGCAGCCCGCGAGCCGGGACAGGGATTAACTATGGCTACACCTTC.